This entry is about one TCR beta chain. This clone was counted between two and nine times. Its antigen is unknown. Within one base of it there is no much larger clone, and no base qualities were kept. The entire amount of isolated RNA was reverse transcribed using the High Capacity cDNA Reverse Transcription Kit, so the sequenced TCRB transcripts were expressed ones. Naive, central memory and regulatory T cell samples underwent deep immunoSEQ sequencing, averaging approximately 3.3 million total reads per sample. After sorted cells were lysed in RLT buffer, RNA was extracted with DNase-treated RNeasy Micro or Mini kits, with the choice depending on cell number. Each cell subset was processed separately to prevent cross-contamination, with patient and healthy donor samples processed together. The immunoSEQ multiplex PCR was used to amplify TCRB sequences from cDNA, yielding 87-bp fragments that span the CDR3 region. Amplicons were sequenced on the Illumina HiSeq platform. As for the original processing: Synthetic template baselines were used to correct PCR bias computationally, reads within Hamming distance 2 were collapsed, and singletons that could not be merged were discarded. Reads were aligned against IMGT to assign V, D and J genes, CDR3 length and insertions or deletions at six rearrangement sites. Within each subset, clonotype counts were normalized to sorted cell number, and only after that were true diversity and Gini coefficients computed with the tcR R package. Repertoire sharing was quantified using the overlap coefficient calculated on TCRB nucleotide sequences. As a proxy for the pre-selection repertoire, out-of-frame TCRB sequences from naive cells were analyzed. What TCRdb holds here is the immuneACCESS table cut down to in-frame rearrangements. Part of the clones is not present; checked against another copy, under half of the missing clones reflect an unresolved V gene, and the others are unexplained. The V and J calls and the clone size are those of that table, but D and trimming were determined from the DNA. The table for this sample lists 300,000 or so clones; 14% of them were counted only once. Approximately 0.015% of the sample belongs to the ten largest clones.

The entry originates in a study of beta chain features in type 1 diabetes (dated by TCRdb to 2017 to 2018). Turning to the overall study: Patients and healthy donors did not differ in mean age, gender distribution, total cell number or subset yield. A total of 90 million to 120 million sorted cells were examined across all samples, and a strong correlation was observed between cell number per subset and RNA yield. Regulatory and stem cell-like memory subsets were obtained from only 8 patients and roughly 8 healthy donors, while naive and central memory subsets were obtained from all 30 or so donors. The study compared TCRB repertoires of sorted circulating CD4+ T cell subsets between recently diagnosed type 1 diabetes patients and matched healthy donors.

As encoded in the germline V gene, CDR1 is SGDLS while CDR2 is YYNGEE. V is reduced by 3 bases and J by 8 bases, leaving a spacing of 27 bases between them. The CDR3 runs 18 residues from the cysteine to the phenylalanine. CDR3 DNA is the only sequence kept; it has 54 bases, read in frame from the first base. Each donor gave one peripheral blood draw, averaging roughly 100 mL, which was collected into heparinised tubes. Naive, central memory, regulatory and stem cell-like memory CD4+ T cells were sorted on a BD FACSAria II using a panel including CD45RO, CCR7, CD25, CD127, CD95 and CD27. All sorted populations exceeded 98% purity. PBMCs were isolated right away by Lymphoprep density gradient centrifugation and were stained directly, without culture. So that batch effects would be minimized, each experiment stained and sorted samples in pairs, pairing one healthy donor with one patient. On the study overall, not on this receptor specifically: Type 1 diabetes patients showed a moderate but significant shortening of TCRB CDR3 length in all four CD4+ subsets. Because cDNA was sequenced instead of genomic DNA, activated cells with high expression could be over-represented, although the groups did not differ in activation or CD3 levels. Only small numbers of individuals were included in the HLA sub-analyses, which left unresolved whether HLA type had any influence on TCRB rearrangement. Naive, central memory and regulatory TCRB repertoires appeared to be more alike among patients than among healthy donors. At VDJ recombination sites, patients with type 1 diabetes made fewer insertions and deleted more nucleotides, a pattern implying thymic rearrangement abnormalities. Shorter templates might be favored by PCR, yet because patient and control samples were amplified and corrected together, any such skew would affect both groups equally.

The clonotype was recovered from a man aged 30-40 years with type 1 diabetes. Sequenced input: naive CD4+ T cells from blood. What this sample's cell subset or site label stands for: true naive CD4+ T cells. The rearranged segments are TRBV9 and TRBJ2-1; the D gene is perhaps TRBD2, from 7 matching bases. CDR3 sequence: CASSASLTRRGLRDEQFF. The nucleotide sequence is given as TGTGCCAGCAGCGCCTCCCTAACGAGGCGGGGGCTCAGGGATGAGCAGTTCTTC.